The 27 T cell receptor beta chains given below trace back to one sample, sequenced in a study of identical twins. TCRdb re-called the 5' RACE reads with MiXCR, one entry per CDR3 protein. The table lists approximately 1.8 million distinct CDR3 sequences, more than 30% of them singletons, with roughly 0.3% in the top ten. Sequencing used cord blood. These receptors were taken from a newborn girl in good health.

A few counts support this clonotype. V usage is TRBV11-2 and J usage is TRBJ2-1; D not resolved. V shed 1 base and J shed 6 bases, with 10 bases lying between them. CDR3 length: 14 amino acids. Germline V lookup: CDR1 SGHAT, CDR2 FQNNGV. The CDR3 nucleotides are TGTGCCAGCAGCTTAGGAAGCAGAATCAATGAGCAGTTCTTC. As protein: CASSLGSRINEQFF.

The V and J genes are TRBV12-3 or TRBV12-4 and TRBJ1-2; weak D call: TRBD1 (6 bases). V was shortened by 7 bases and J by 8 bases, with 11 bases between the two germline ends. The CDR3 covers 11 residues. The CDR3 sequence: CASKGGWGYTF. The CDR3 DNA reads TGTGCCAGCAAGGGGGGATGGGGCTACACCTTC.

This clonotype was seen only a few times. The chain uses TRBV12-3 or TRBV12-4 and TRBJ2-2, with TRBD2 matching 7 bases. The length of the CDR3 is 13 residues. V shed 2 bases and J 8 bases; nucleotides not matched to a gene: 2. CDR3 DNA: TGTGCCAGCAGTTTATTGGGAGGGGGGGAGCTGTTTTTT. Protein: CASSLLGGGELFF.

This clonotype has just a few counts. V gene TRBV3-1 combines with J gene TRBJ2-1; tentative D call: TRBD1 (5 bases). This CDR3 has 17 amino acids. Germline V CDR1 and CDR2: LGHDT, YNNKEL (reference sequence). The V end lost 3 bases, the J end lost 0 bases, and 15 bases lay between the germline ends. The CDR3 nucleotides are TGTGCCAGCAGCCAGGTTCCAGGGCTAAGCTCCTACAATGAGCAGTTCTTC. This encodes CASSQVPGLSSYNEQFF.

This clonotype was seen only a few times. V and J are TRBV6-4 and TRBJ2-2; 14 nucleotides agree with TRBD2. Germline V gene sequence: CDR1 MRHNA, CDR2 SNTAGT. V trimming: 8 bases; J trimming: 3 bases; junction bases outside the gene matches: 2. The CDR3 has 15 amino acids. CDR3 in amino acids: CASRGLAGDTGELFF. The DNA for the CDR3 is TGTGCCAGCCGGGGACTAGCGGGAGACACCGGGGAGCTGTTTTTT.

The CDR3: CSARGTLGGTGELFF. The CDR3 DNA is TGCAGTGCTAGGGGGACACTGGGAGGTACCGGGGAGCTGTTTTTT. The chain carries TRBV20-1 and TRBJ2-2; D may match TRBD1 or TRBD2 (6 bases each). Germline values: CDR1 DFQATT, CDR2 SNEGSKA (reference sequence). CDR3 length equals 15 residues. V was shortened by 3 bases and J by 5 bases, with 16 bases between the two germline ends.

V usage is TRBV20-1 and J usage is TRBJ1-4; possibly TRBD1 for D (6 bases). Per germline, CDR1 DFQATT and CDR2 SNEGSKA (reference sequence). The CDR3 has 15 residues. CDR3 protein: CSAQDTRGVHEKLFF. The CDR3 bases are TGCAGCGCCCAGGACACAAGGGGGGTCCATGAAAAACTGTTTTTT.

This clonotype showed up just a few times. The V gene is TRBV20-1, the J gene TRBJ2-1, with 8 bases lining up with TRBD2. J was trimmed by 2 bases and V by 0 bases; bases with no gene match: 6. This CDR3 is 16 amino acids long. Per germline, CDR1 DFQATT and CDR2 SNEGSKA (reference sequence). This CDR3 is CSARDRLASTYNEQFF. DNA for the CDR3: TGCAGTGCTAGAGATAGACTAGCGAGCACCTACAATGAGCAGTTCTTC.

This clonotype was seen only a few times. The chain is built from TRBV10-3 and TRBJ1-6; 7 nucleotides align to TRBD1. This CDR3 region has 16 residues. V lost 0 bases and J lost 10; bases outside the gene matches: 9. The V gene's germline CDR1 is ENHRY and CDR2 SYGVKD. This CDR3 reads CAISESTGRNYSPLHF. The CDR3 region has the DNA TGTGCCATCAGTGAGTCGACAGGGAGGAACTACTCACCCCTCCACTTT.

Notes on this clonotype: One base away lies a much larger clone, so this may be a sequencing read error. The V gene is TRBV5-1, the J gene TRBJ2-7; no reliable D call. V gave up 0 bases and J gave up 7 bases, with 17 bases separating them. This CDR3 has 15 amino acids. The V gene's germline CDR1 is SGHRS and CDR2 YFSETQ. CDR3 DNA: TGCGCCAGCAGCTTGGCCCGGCTAGTTCCCAATGAGCAGTACTTC. As protein: CASSLARLVPNEQYF.

The V call is TRBV6-1, the J call TRBJ2-1; 13 bases map to TRBD2. Per germline, CDR1 MNHNS and CDR2 SASEGT. Unmatched junction bases numbered 6, after V lost 6 bases and J lost 7 bases. The CDR3 consists of 15 residues. The CDR3 coding sequence is TGTGCCAGCAGATACCAGACTAGCGGGGGGAATGAGCAGTTCTTC. As protein: CASRYQTSGGNEQFF.

In this sample, this clonotype turned up a few times. The J gene is TRBJ1-2, the V gene TRBV28; TRBD1 might be the D (6 bases). The V and J ends lost 5 bases and 4 bases respectively, with 17 bases between them. The CDR3 spans 15 residues. Germline V gives CDR1 MDHEN, CDR2 SYDVKM. CDR3 coding DNA: TGTGCCAGCAGTCCCCTGGGTGAGGGGGGCTATGGCTACACCTTC. As protein: CASSPLGEGGYGYTF.

A few counts support this clonotype. The chain is built from TRBV5-6 and TRBJ2-7; 12 bases line up with TRBD2. This CDR3 is 17 amino acids long. Germline lookup yields CDR1 SGHDT and CDR2 YYEEEE. V shed 1 base and J 2 bases; nucleotides not matched to a gene: 7. The CDR3 loop is CASSLWLAGGPTYEQYF. DNA for the CDR3: TGTGCCAGCAGCTTGTGGCTAGCGGGAGGGCCAACCTACGAGCAGTACTTC. Variable domain in full (rest from reference TRBV5-6 and TRBJ2-7): DAGVTQSPTHLIKTRGQQVTLRCSPKSGHDTVSWYQQALGQGPQFIFQYYEEEERQRGNFPDRFSGHQFPNYSSELNVNALLLGDSALYLCASSLWLAGGPTYEQYFGPGTRLTVT.

The chain joins TRBV20-1 to TRBJ2-7; TRBD2 matches 9 bases. CDR1 DFQATT and CDR2 SNEGSKA come from the germline V gene (reference sequence). This CDR3 has 14 residues. The ends lost 2 bases at V and 7 bases at J; junction bases unmatched: 9. CDR3 protein: CSARLAGYYNEQYF. In DNA form, the CDR3 reads TGCAGTGCTAGACTAGCGGGGTATTACAATGAGCAGTACTTC.

This clonotype was picked up a small number of times. V is TRBV3-1 and J is TRBJ2-7; the D is unclear. This CDR3 is built from 16 residues. CDR1 and CDR2 from the germline V gene are LGHDT and YNNKEL (reference sequence). V lost 0 bases and J lost 1, with 13 bases in between. In nucleotides, the CDR3 is TGTGCCAGCAGCCAAGATAGGAATGTCAGATCCTACGAGCAGTACTTC. This encodes CASSQDRNVRSYEQYF.

In its sample, this clonotype was seen a few times. The rearrangement joins TRBV29-1 to TRBJ2-2; D unclear. The CDR3 length is 16 residues. Trimming removed 0 bases at V and 1 base at J, with 12 bases between. The V gene's germline CDR1 is SQVTM and CDR2 ANQGSEA. The CDR3 nucleotides read TGCAGCGTTGAAGATCCCGCGCGTCAGAACACCGGGGAGCTGTTTTTT. This encodes CSVEDPARQNTGELFF.

The V and J genes are TRBV20-1 and TRBJ2-3, with D possibly TRBD2 on 7 matching bases. V was clipped by 5 bases and J by 3 bases, with 15 bases between them. CDR3 length: 14 amino acids. Per germline, CDR1 DFQATT and CDR2 SNEGSKA (reference sequence). Here the CDR3 DNA reads TGCAGTGCTCGCGGGGGCCCCAGTACAGATACGCAGTATTTT. Amino acid sequence: CSARGGPSTDTQYF.

V gene TRBV3-1 combines with J gene TRBJ2-1; the D call may be TRBD1 or TRBD2 (5 bases each). The CDR3 is made up of 15 amino acids. From germline, CDR1 is LGHDT and CDR2 YNNKEL (reference sequence). V was pared by 5 bases and J by 0 bases, with 11 bases between. The CDR3 is CASSWDASSYNEQFF. CDR3 DNA sequence: TGTGCCAGCAGCTGGGACGCCAGCTCCTACAATGAGCAGTTCTTC.

The chain links TRBV5-1 to TRBJ2-3; TRBD2 aligns across 8 bases. Germline V gene data show CDR1 as SGHRS and CDR2 as YFSETQ. The CDR3 is made up of 16 amino acids. Trimming at V came to 0 bases and at J to 4 bases, leaving 7 bases not matched to a gene. The CDR3 DNA reads as TGCGCCAGCAGCTTGGAGTTAGCGGGGAACGCAGATACGCAGTATTTT. Residues: CASSLELAGNADTQYF. The full variable domain, completed using reference TRBV5-1 and TRBJ2-3, is KAGVTQTPRYLIKTRGQQVTLSCSPISGHRSVSWYQQTPGQGLQFLFEYFSETQRNKGNFPGRFSGRQFSNSRSEMNVSTLELGDSALYLCASSLELAGNADTQYFGPGTRLTVL.

The rearrangement joins TRBV5-1 to TRBJ2-7, with 7 bases matching TRBD2. CDR1 is SGHRS and CDR2 is YFSETQ in the germline V gene. CDR3 length equals 16 residues. J gave up 0 bases and V 0 bases, and 6 bases lay outside the gene matches. This chain's CDR3 is CASSLVSSGSSYEQYF. The CDR3, as DNA: TGCGCCAGCAGCTTGGTGTCTAGCGGAAGCTCCTACGAGCAGTACTTC.

This clonotype was observed a few times. This chain connects TRBV20-1 to TRBJ1-2; a possible D gene is TRBD1 (6 bases). This CDR3 is 14 amino acids long. V was shortened by 5 bases and J by 0 bases, with 13 bases between the two germline ends. Germline CDR1 is DFQATT and CDR2 is SNEGSKA (reference sequence). The CDR3 nucleotides read TGCAGTGCTGTAGGGACACCAGCTAACTATGGCTACACCTTC. This translates into CSAVGTPANYGYTF.

In this sample, this clonotype turned up once. This chain links TRBV12-5 with TRBJ2-1; D remains unclear. V lost 3 bases to trimming and J lost 4 bases, with 13 bases between them. The germline V gene encodes CDR1 LGHNT and CDR2 FRNRAP. The CDR3 contains 15 residues. The CDR3 sequence is CASGFHRDGYNEQFF. CDR3 coding DNA: TGTGCTAGTGGTTTCCACCGCGACGGTTACAATGAGCAGTTCTTC.

This clonotype was observed a handful of times. This rearrangement joins TRBV12-3 or TRBV12-4 to TRBJ2-1, with D possibly matching TRBD2 (7 bases). V was shortened by 0 bases and J by 0 bases, with 12 bases between the two germline ends. The CDR3 runs 17 residues. As DNA, the CDR3 is TGTGCCAGCAGTTTAGCGCGGGGGCGGAGCTCCTACAATGAGCAGTTCTTC. Its translation is CASSLARGRSSYNEQFF.

The chain has TRBV15 and TRBJ2-1; 11 bases align to TRBD2. Looked up from germline, CDR1 is LNHNV and CDR2 is YYDKDF (reference sequence). This CDR3 is built from 16 residues. The V and J ends lost 2 bases and 4 bases, in that order; junction bases with no gene match: 4. The CDR3 nucleotides are TGTGCCACCAGCAGAACTCTAGCGGGGGGATACAATGAGCAGTTCTTC. It is translated as CATSRTLAGGYNEQFF.

V is TRBV6-1 and J is TRBJ2-5; TRBD1 might be the D (5 bases). There are 14 residues in the CDR3. Trimming took off 4 bases at V and 2 bases at J, with 11 bases between the two ends. Germline CDR1 and CDR2: MNHNS and SASEGT. The CDR3 reads CASSADRNQETQYF. CDR3 bases: TGTGCCAGCAGTGCCGACAGAAATCAAGAGACCCAGTACTTC.

The V and J genes are TRBV10-3 and TRBJ2-5, with unresolved D. The germline CDR1 and CDR2 sequences are ENHRY and SYGVKD. Trimming took off 0 bases at V and 4 bases at J, with 3 bases between the two ends. CDR3 length: 12 amino acids. DNA for the CDR3: TGTGCCATCAGTGAGTCTATAGAGACCCAGTACTTC. Translated, it gives CAISESIETQYF.

This clonotype was recorded a few times. V usage is TRBV20-1 and J usage is TRBJ1-1; 7 bases are a match to TRBD1. CDR1 is DFQATT, CDR2 SNEGSKA, per germline (reference sequence). This CDR3 is 14 amino acids long. V trimming: 0 bases; J trimming: 6 bases; junction bases outside the gene matches: 7. The CDR3 coding sequence is TGCAGTGCTAGAGATCTGAGGGGGCGGGCTGAAGCTTTCTTT. Its protein product is CSARDLRGRAEAFF.